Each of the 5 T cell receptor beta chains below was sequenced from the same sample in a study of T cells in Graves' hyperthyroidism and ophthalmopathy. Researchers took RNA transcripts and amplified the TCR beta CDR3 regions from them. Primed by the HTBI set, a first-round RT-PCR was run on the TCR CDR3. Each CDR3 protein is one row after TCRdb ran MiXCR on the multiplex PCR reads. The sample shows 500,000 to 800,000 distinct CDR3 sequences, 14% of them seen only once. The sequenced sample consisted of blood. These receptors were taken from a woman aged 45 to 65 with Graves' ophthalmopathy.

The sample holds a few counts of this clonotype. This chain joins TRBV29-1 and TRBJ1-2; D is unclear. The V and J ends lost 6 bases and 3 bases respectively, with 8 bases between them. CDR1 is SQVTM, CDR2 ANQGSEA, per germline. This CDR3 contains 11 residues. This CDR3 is CSVDIDYGYTF. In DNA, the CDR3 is TGCAGCGTAGACATCGACTATGGCTACACCTTC.

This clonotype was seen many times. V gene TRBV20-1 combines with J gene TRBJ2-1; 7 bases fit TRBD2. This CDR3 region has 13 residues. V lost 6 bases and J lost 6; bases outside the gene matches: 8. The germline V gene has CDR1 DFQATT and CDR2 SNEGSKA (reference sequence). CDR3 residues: CSARRASGNEQFF. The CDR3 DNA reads TGCAGTGCCCGACGGGCTAGCGGCAATGAGCAGTTCTTC.

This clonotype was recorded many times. The CDR3 loop is CASSGGGDRGQPQHF. For the CDR3, the DNA is TGTGCCAGCAGCGGGGGGGGTGACAGGGGGCAGCCCCAGCATTTT. This sequence joins TRBV7-9 and TRBJ1-5; 9 bases match TRBD1. CDR1 is SEHNR, CDR2 FQNEAQ, per germline (reference sequence). V lost 5 bases, J lost 7 bases, and 9 bases stayed unmatched. This CDR3 comprises 15 residues.

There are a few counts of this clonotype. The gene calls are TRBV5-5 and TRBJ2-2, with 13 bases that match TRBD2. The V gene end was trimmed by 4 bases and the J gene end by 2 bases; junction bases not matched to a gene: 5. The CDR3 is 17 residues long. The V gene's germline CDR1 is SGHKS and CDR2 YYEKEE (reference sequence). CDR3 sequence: CASSLTSGRANTGELFF. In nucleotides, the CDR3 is TGTGCCAGCAGCCTTACTAGCGGGAGGGCTAACACCGGGGAGCTGTTTTTT.

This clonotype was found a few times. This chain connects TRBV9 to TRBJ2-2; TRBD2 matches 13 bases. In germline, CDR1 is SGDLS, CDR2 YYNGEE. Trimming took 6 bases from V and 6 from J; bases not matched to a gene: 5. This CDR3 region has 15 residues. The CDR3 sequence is CASNMGLAGSGELFF. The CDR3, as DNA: TGTGCCAGCAACATGGGACTAGCGGGATCCGGGGAGCTGTTTTTT.